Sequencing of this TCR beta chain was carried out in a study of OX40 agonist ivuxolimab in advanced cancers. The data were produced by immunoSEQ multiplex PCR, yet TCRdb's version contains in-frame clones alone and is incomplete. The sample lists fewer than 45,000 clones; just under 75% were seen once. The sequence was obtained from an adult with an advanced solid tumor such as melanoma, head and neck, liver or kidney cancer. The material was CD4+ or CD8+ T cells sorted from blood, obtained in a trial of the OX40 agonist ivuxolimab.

The CDR3 here is CASRRGPGSYEQYV. CDR3 coding DNA: TGTGCCAGCAGGAGGGGCCCCGGCTCCTACGAGCAGTACGTC. This rearrangement joins TRBV6-1 to TRBJ2-7; D possibly uses TRBD1 or TRBD2 (5 bases each). The germline V gene encodes CDR1 MNHNS and CDR2 SASEGT. This CDR3 is 14 amino acids long. Trimming cost V 6 bases and J 0 bases, with 12 bases left between them.